The T cell receptor (beta chain) under discussion was sequenced for a study of control samples from healthy donors and cancer patients. Here immunoSEQ multiplex PCR was the method, and the copy in TCRdb shows in-frame clones only, minus some. The table lists 70,000 to 80,000 clones, 89% of them singletons. The trim removed 4 bases at V and 0 bases at J, leaving 2 bases unmatched. The CDR3 has 15 amino acids. CDR1 and CDR2 from the germline V gene are SGHRS and YFSETQ. The specimen sequenced was PBMCs. The chain couples TRBV5-1 to TRBJ2-2; TRBD1 matches at 8 bases. The TCR was taken from a woman aged 45-60 years with colorectal cancer. Here the CDR3 reads CASSGGQANTGELFF. The CDR3 DNA reads as TGCGCCAGCAGCGGGGGACAGGCGAACACCGGGGAGCTGTTTTTT.